These 8 T cell receptor beta chains originate from one sample sequenced in a study of Ad26.COV2.S vaccination and SARS-CoV-2 variants. Sample treatment: 19 received Ad26.COV2.S at low or high dose, single or two shots; several received placebo; per-sample allocation not given. Sampling was performed 63 days after the first vaccine or placebo injection. Measured with immunoSEQ multiplex PCR; TCRdb has only the in-frame clones, and not every one. In the table there are 300,000 to 500,000 clones, about 85% of which are singletons. The sequenced sample was peripheral blood, obtained in a trial of Ad26.COV2.S vaccine versus placebo. The receptors stem from a person aged 18 to 59 who received the Ad26.COV2.S COVID-19 vaccine or a placebo.

This clone came up once. The chain combines TRBV18 with TRBJ1-1, with D possibly being TRBD1 (5 bases). The germline V gene encodes CDR1 KGHSH and CDR2 LQKENI. The CDR3 runs 13 residues. V gave up 4 bases and J gave up 1 base, with 7 bases separating them. In nucleotides, the CDR3 is TGTGCCAGCTCACAGGGGTCGAACACTGAAGCTTTCTTT. Translating gives CASSQGSNTEAFF.

The rearrangement joins TRBV7-9 to TRBJ2-3, with TRBD1 matching 10 bases. With 3 bases clipped from V and 3 bases from J, the junction kept 9 bases outside the gene matches. CDR3 length equals 17 residues. Per the germline V gene, CDR1 is SEHNR and CDR2 is FQNEAQ (reference sequence). This CDR3 reads CASSFLFRDRGTDTQYF. The CDR3 region has the DNA TGTGCCAGCAGCTTCCTTTTCCGGGACAGGGGAACAGATACGCAGTATTTT. Variable domain in full (rest from reference TRBV7-9 and TRBJ2-3): DTGVSQNPRHKITKRGQNVTFRCDPISEHNRLYWYRQTLGQGPEFLTYFQNEAQLEKSRLLSDRFSAERPKGSFSTLEIQRTEQGDSAMYLCASSFLFRDRGTDTQYFGPGTRLTVL.

V usage is TRBV2 and J usage is TRBJ1-1; no firm D call. V was cut by 6 bases and J by 2 bases, with 10 bases left in between. The germline V gene encodes CDR1 SNHLY and CDR2 FYNNEI. The length of the CDR3 is 13 residues. The CDR3 loop reads CASSQRPNTEAFF. CDR3 DNA: TGTGCCAGCAGCCAAAGGCCCAACACTGAAGCTTTCTTT.

The chain uses TRBV6-2 or TRBV6-3 and TRBJ1-5; weak D call: TRBD1 (6 bases). V dropped 2 bases and J dropped 4 bases, with 12 bases sitting between them. The germline CDR1 and CDR2 sequences are MNHEY and SVGEGT. The CDR3 consists of 15 residues. CDR3 DNA sequence: TGTGCCAGCAGTTACGGAGGGACACAGAATCAGCCCCAGCATTTT. Amino acids: CASSYGGTQNQPQHF.

The rearrangement uses TRBV27 and TRBJ1-2; 8 bases are a match to TRBD1. The length of the CDR3 is 13 residues. V gave up 11 bases and J gave up 4 bases; unmatched junction bases: 9. Germline CDR1 reads MNHEY; CDR2 reads SMNVEV (reference sequence). The chain's CDR3 is CAVKPGGAYGYTF. The CDR3 region has the DNA TGTGCCGTTAAACCAGGGGGCGCCTATGGCTACACCTTC.

V usage is TRBV6-1 and J usage is TRBJ2-7, with D possibly TRBD1 on 5 matching bases. The CDR3 totals 15 residues. V lost 1 base, J lost 2 bases, and 12 bases lay in between. In germline, CDR1 is MNHNS, CDR2 SASEGT. CDR3 loop: CASSEVDSTTYEQYF. The CDR3 DNA sequence: TGTGCCAGCAGTGAAGTAGACAGTACCACCTACGAGCAGTACTTC.

The V gene is TRBV20-1, the J gene TRBJ2-7, with a possible D match to TRBD1 (6 bases). There are 11 residues in the CDR3. Germline V lookup: CDR1 DFQATT, CDR2 SNEGSKA (reference sequence). V was trimmed by 5 bases and J by 3 bases, leaving 8 bases between them. In nucleotides, the CDR3 is TGCAGTGCTGAACAGGGCTACGAGCAGTACTTC. The encoded protein is CSAEQGYEQYF.

The V gene is TRBV9, the J gene TRBJ1-1, with D unclear. Deletions cut 0 bases from V and 1 base from J, with 7 bases between. The germline gives CDR1 SGDLS, CDR2 YYNGEE. The CDR3 consists of 14 residues. The CDR3, as DNA: TGTGCCAGCAGCGTAGAGCCGGGGAACACTGAAGCTTTCTTT. Its translation: CASSVEPGNTEAFF.